The 2 T cell receptor beta chains given below trace back to one sample, sequenced in a study of molecular identifiers for immune sequencing clone quantification. A single record per CDR3 protein comes from TCRdb applying MiXCR to the PCR reads. The data contain approximately 500,000 distinct CDR3 sequences, about a fifth of them seen just once; the ten biggest clones take up around 0.84%. Material for sequencing was naive CD8+ T cells from blood, with Jurkat cell RNA spiked in. Described subset: FACS-sorted CD8+CD4-CCR7+CD45RA+ naive T cells. The source is a human donor in good health. Some libraries in this study had Jurkat cell RNA spiked in.

This clonotype came up many times. The chain is built from TRBV28 and TRBJ2-3; no clear D gene. The germline gives CDR1 MDHEN, CDR2 SYDVKM. The CDR3 is made up of 16 amino acids. V was cut by 3 bases and J by 0 bases, with 13 bases left in between. The CDR3 DNA sequence: TGTGCCAGCAGTTTTTGGGGTAATCCTAGCACAGATACGCAGTATTTT. It specifies CASSFWGNPSTDTQYF.

This chain uses TRBV9 with TRBJ2-3; no reliable D call. CDR1 and CDR2 from the germline V gene are SGDLS and YYNGEE. The CDR3 is 14 residues long. V was trimmed by 3 bases and J by 1 base, leaving 9 bases between them. The CDR3 loop reads CASSDDGRTDTQYF. The DNA of the CDR3 is TGTGCCAGCAGCGACGACGGACGCACAGATACGCAGTATTTT.